The 29 T cell receptor beta chains below all came from one sample that was sequenced in a study of cytomegalovirus exposure and HLA in healthy donors. PCR amplification relied on 60 Vbeta primers (plus 13 Jbeta primers). Here immunoSEQ multiplex PCR was the method, and the copy in TCRdb shows in-frame clones only, minus some. The sample carries around 120,000 clones, around 83% recorded once. The sample consisted of PBMCs. These TCRs come from a human donor in good health.

The gene calls are TRBV4-1 and TRBJ2-6; D call uncertain. There are 16 residues in the CDR3. Trimming took 0 bases from V and 0 from J, leaving 6 bases between them. Germline V gene lookup returns CDR1 MGHRA and CDR2 YSYEKL. The CDR3 DNA follows: TGCGCCAGCAGCCAAGATATTTTCTCTGGGGCCAACGTCCTGACTTTC. Its translation: CASSQDIFSGANVLTF.

The chain couples TRBV29-1 to TRBJ2-7; D may be TRBD1 (6 bases). The ends were cut back, 2 bases at V and 8 bases at J, with 13 bases in the middle. Per the germline V gene, CDR1 is SQVTM and CDR2 is ANQGSEA. The CDR3 sequence is 12 residues long. The CDR3 nucleotides are TGCAGCGTTGAATCCCCCGGACAGAAGCAGTACTTC. Translated: CSVESPGQKQYF.

The chain couples TRBV7-3 to TRBJ2-3; weak D call: TRBD2 (6 bases). V was clipped by 0 bases and J by 6 bases, with 13 bases between them. Germline V CDR1 and CDR2: SGHTA, FQGTGA. This CDR3 is built from 15 residues. The CDR3 spells CASSLTSGDLDTQYF. DNA for the CDR3: TGTGCCAGCAGCTTAACGTCGGGAGACCTCGATACGCAGTATTTT.

V is TRBV2 and J is TRBJ2-7, with 8 nucleotides matching TRBD1. V was clipped by 2 bases and J by 3 bases; unmatched bases: 3. CDR1 SNHLY and CDR2 FYNNEI come from the germline V gene. The CDR3 is 14 amino acids. In DNA, the CDR3 is TGTGCCAGCAGTGAATGGGACAGGATCTACGAGCAGTACTTC. As protein: CASSEWDRIYEQYF.

V gene TRBV6-1 combines with J gene TRBJ2-2; no firm D call. The V end was cut by 8 bases, the J end by 3 bases, with 7 bases between. Germline V gives CDR1 MNHNS, CDR2 SASEGT. The CDR3 loop spans 12 amino acids. The CDR3 loop is CASPTYTGELFF. The CDR3 DNA follows: TGTGCCAGCCCTACCTACACCGGGGAGCTGTTTTTT.

The chain uses TRBV5-1 and TRBJ1-4, with D perhaps matching TRBD1 (6 bases). Trimming shortened V by 3 bases and J by 7 bases, and 10 bases separated the two germline ends. The CDR3 is 13 amino acids. In germline, CDR1 is SGHRS, CDR2 YFSETQ. DNA of the CDR3: TGCGCCAGCAGCTCAGGACAGATTGAAAAACTGTTTTTT. Encoded protein: CASSSGQIEKLFF. The entire variable domain, with the rest obtained from reference TRBV5-1 and TRBJ1-4, is as follows: KAGVTQTPRYLIKTRGQQVTLSCSPISGHRSVSWYQQTPGQGLQFLFEYFSETQRNKGNFPGRFSGRQFSNSRSEMNVSTLELGDSALYLCASSSGQIEKLFFGSGTQLSVL.

CDR3 amino acids: CASTNGSAYGYTF. The CDR3 coding sequence is TGTGCCAGCACCAACGGGTCAGCCTATGGCTACACCTTC. The rearrangement links TRBV6-1 to TRBJ1-2; D gene uncertain. V was clipped by 7 bases and J by 4 bases, with 13 bases between them. Germline V gene data show CDR1 as MNHNS and CDR2 as SASEGT. The CDR3 length is 13 residues.

This clone was seen a single time. The J gene is TRBJ2-1, the V gene TRBV6-5; D gene unclear. Germline-derived CDR1 and CDR2 are MNHEY and SVGAGI. The CDR3 has 13 amino acids. V was trimmed by 1 base and J by 4 bases, leaving 5 bases between them. The CDR3 DNA follows: TGTGCCAGCAGTTACTTCGGTTACAATGAGCAGTTCTTC. Translated: CASSYFGYNEQFF.

The chain employs TRBV9 and TRBJ2-1; 12 nucleotides agree with TRBD2. The junction had 18 bases not matched to a gene; V was cut back by 4 bases and J by 10 bases. Looked up from germline, CDR1 is SGDLS and CDR2 is YYNGEE. The CDR3 runs 18 residues. Here the CDR3 reads CASSSRVTSGGPSREQFF. The CDR3 DNA sequence: TGTGCCAGCAGCTCCCGCGTGACTAGCGGGGGCCCTAGCAGGGAGCAGTTCTTC.

V gene TRBV5-4 combines with J gene TRBJ1-2; D not resolved. Germline lookup yields CDR1 SGHNT and CDR2 YYREEE (reference sequence). This CDR3 comprises 14 residues. The ends were cut back, 5 bases at V and 2 bases at J, with 13 bases in the middle. The DNA for the CDR3 is TGTGCCAGCAGTCAGCGAGGGAGGAACTATGGCTACACCTTC. Amino acids: CASSQRGRNYGYTF.

The chain combines TRBV5-6 with TRBJ2-5; a weak D match, TRBD2 (6 bases). Trimming took off 3 bases at V and 5 bases at J, with 17 bases between the two ends. CDR3 length equals 15 residues. Germline CDR1 is SGHDT and CDR2 is YYEEEE. The CDR3 nucleotides read TGTGCCAGCAGCTCCGTCCCGGGGGTACCGGAGACCCAGTACTTC. This codes for CASSSVPGVPETQYF.

This chain connects TRBV28 to TRBJ2-7; 8 bases line up with TRBD1. This CDR3 has 15 residues. J lost 2 bases, V lost 7 bases, and 10 bases had no gene match. CDR1 is MDHEN, CDR2 SYDVKM, per germline. CDR3 DNA sequence: TGTGCCAGCAACACTCCGGGACAGGTCCCCTACGAGCAGTACTTC. This translates into CASNTPGQVPYEQYF. Full variable domain (remainder filled in from reference TRBV28 and TRBJ2-7): DVKVTQSSRYLVKRTGEKVFLECVQDMDHENMFWYRQDPGLGLRLIYFSYDVKMKEKGDIPEGYSVSREKKERFSLILESASTNQTSMYLCASNTPGQVPYEQYFGPGTRLTVT.

The gene calls are TRBV10-3 and TRBJ2-2, with TRBD2 matching over 12 bases. Germline V lookup: CDR1 ENHRY, CDR2 SYGVKD. With 10 bases clipped from V and 1 base from J, the junction kept 4 bases outside the gene matches. The CDR3 is 15 residues long. DNA for the CDR3: TGTGCCACCCAGACTAGCGGGGGGAACACCGGGGAGCTGTTTTTT. Amino acids: CATQTSGGNTGELFF.

The gene calls are TRBV5-1 and TRBJ2-6; 8 bases map to TRBD1. Germline values: CDR1 SGHRS, CDR2 YFSETQ. The CDR3 totals 20 residues. Germline trimming cut 0 bases from V and 0 bases from J; bases unmatched to any gene: 11. This chain's CDR3 is CASSLAGMTGADSGANVLTF. CDR3 coding DNA: TGCGCCAGCAGCTTGGCGGGGATGACAGGGGCAGACTCTGGGGCCAACGTCCTGACTTTC.

V usage is TRBV5-1 and J usage is TRBJ2-7; 8 bases match TRBD2. Germline V gene lookup returns CDR1 SGHRS and CDR2 YFSETQ. The CDR3 is 13 residues long. Trimming took 0 bases from V and 6 from J; bases not matched to a gene: 2. CDR3 nucleotides: TGCGCCAGCAGCTTGGAAGCGGGGGCCGAGCAGTACTTC. Residues: CASSLEAGAEQYF.

This chain connects TRBV5-1 to TRBJ1-1, with D unclear. V shed 0 bases and J shed 5 bases, with 14 bases lying between them. The CDR3 runs to 15 residues. Per the germline V gene, CDR1 is SGHRS and CDR2 is YFSETQ. CDR3 sequence (DNA): TGCGCCAGCAGCTTGGCCCAGGAGGAGCGGACTGAAGCTTTCTTT. Its translation is CASSLAQEERTEAFF.

V is TRBV7-2 and J is TRBJ2-3; 11 bases are a match to TRBD2. There are 16 residues in the CDR3. The V segment lost 3 bases and the J segment 2 bases; nucleotides outside the gene matches: 4. Per the germline V gene, CDR1 is SGHTA and CDR2 is FQGNSA. CDR3 sequence: CASSFTSGGPTDTQYF. The DNA for the CDR3 is TGTGCCAGCAGCTTCACTAGCGGGGGACCCACAGATACGCAGTATTTT.

The chain is built from TRBV19 and TRBJ1-5; no clear D. CDR3 length: 13 residues. CDR1 and CDR2 (germline): LNHDA, SQIVND (reference sequence). V gave up 3 bases and J gave up 4 bases, with 7 bases separating them. CDR3 in DNA: TGTGCCAGTAGTATCCAGTTTAATCAGCCCCAGCATTTT. It is translated as CASSIQFNQPQHF. Supplemented by reference TRBV19 and TRBJ1-5, the full variable domain reads DGGITQSPKYLFRKEGQNVTLSCEQNLNHDAMYWYRQDPGQGLRLIYYSQIVNDFQKGDIAEGYSVSREKKESFPLTVTSAQKNPTAFYLCASSIQFNQPQHFGDGTRLSIL.

The chain carries TRBV7-8 and TRBJ1-5; 9 bases align to TRBD1. V gave up 5 bases and J gave up 7 bases; unmatched junction bases: 3. CDR1 and CDR2 from the germline V gene are SGHVS and FQNEAQ. The CDR3 sequence is 13 residues long. CDR3 loop: CASSLQGAQPQHF. CDR3 coding DNA: TGTGCCAGCAGCCTACAGGGGGCGCAGCCCCAGCATTTT.

The rearrangement links TRBV7-7 to TRBJ2-2, with D hard to call. CDR1 is SSHAT, CDR2 FNYEAQ, per germline (reference sequence). There are 16 residues in the CDR3. V lost 5 bases and J lost 6, with 19 bases in between. This CDR3 reads CASSQTEVALSGELFF. The CDR3 bases are TGTGCCAGCAGCCAAACCGAGGTAGCTTTGTCCGGGGAGCTGTTTTTT.

V and J are TRBV9 and TRBJ2-1; TRBD2 matches at 8 bases. The germline gives CDR1 SGDLS, CDR2 YYNGEE. The CDR3 is made up of 13 amino acids. V was pared by 4 bases and J by 7 bases, with 4 bases of the junction left unmatched. DNA for the CDR3: TGTGCCAGCAGCCCGCGGGGGGCGAATGAGCAGTTCTTC. Its translation: CASSPRGANEQFF.

The chain employs TRBV7-9 and TRBJ1-3; TRBD1 is a possible D gene (5 bases). The V gene's germline CDR1 is SEHNR and CDR2 FQNEAQ (reference sequence). The CDR3 spans 15 residues. Trimming pared 5 bases from V and 7 bases from J, leaving 18 bases between. DNA for the CDR3: TGTGCCAGCAGCCCGGGACTAGAAGTCTGGAACACCATATATTTT. This gives the protein CASSPGLEVWNTIYF. The whole variable domain, remainder taken from reference TRBV7-9 and TRBJ1-3, is DTGVSQNPRHKITKRGQNVTFRCDPISEHNRLYWYRQTLGQGPEFLTYFQNEAQLEKSRLLSDRFSAERPKGSFSTLEIQRTEQGDSAMYLCASSPGLEVWNTIYFGEGSWLTVV.

This sequence joins TRBV28 and TRBJ1-1; no clear D. The V end was cut by 4 bases, the J end by 5 bases, with 17 bases between. The germline gives CDR1 MDHEN, CDR2 SYDVKM. This CDR3 comprises 15 residues. The CDR3 sequence: CASSSLGSEGTEAFF. CDR3 bases: TGTGCCAGCAGTTCCTTGGGGTCGGAGGGAACTGAAGCTTTCTTT.

This chain connects TRBV27 to TRBJ2-7, with 9 bases fitting TRBD2. This CDR3 is 13 amino acids long. Losses at the gene ends were 7 bases for V and 5 bases for J; bases not matched to a gene: 6. Per germline, CDR1 MNHEY and CDR2 SMNVEV (reference sequence). CDR3 bases: TGTGCCAGCACAGACAAGCGGGGGGACGAGCAGTACTTC. Translating gives CASTDKRGDEQYF.

This chain uses TRBV7-9 with TRBJ2-3, with TRBD1 matching over 8 bases. The CDR3 covers 15 residues. Germline-derived CDR1 and CDR2 are SEHNR and FQNEAQ (reference sequence). V was pared by 5 bases and J by 1 base, with 5 bases of the junction left unmatched. The CDR3 region is CASSPSQGGTDTQYF. CDR3 nucleotides: TGTGCCAGCAGCCCATCACAGGGGGGCACAGATACGCAGTATTTT.

The rearrangement links TRBV2 to TRBJ2-1; 11 bases map to TRBD2. The CDR3 consists of 15 residues. Germline CDR1 reads SNHLY; CDR2 reads FYNNEI. V gave up 7 bases and J gave up 7 bases; unmatched junction bases: 9. The CDR3 is CASILAGGYRNEQFF. Here the CDR3 DNA reads TGTGCCAGCATTCTAGCGGGGGGTTATAGGAATGAGCAGTTCTTC.

J is TRBJ1-2 and V is TRBV9; D unclear. With 3 bases removed from V and 5 bases from J, the gap between germline ends came to 8 bases. The V gene's germline CDR1 is SGDLS and CDR2 YYNGEE. The CDR3 sequence is 12 residues long. CDR3 sequence (DNA): TGTGCCAGCAGCGGGGGAGGATATGGCTACACCTTC. Its protein product is CASSGGGYGYTF.

This clone was recorded once. CDR3 sequence: CASTKLAGLNNEQFF. The CDR3, as DNA: TGTGCCAGCACTAAACTAGCGGGGCTCAACAATGAGCAGTTCTTC. This chain links TRBV2 with TRBJ2-1; TRBD2 matches at 10 bases. V gave up 7 bases and J gave up 5 bases; unmatched junction bases: 8. CDR1 SNHLY and CDR2 FYNNEI come from the germline V gene. This CDR3 contains 15 residues.

V is TRBV7-9 and J is TRBJ1-2; D not resolved. Germline V lookup: CDR1 SEHNR, CDR2 FQNEAQ (reference sequence). This CDR3 contains 15 residues. V was clipped by 7 bases and J by 3 bases, with 18 bases between them. This CDR3 reads CASTYGRNGDYGYTF. The CDR3 DNA reads TGTGCCAGCACCTATGGGAGAAACGGTGACTATGGCTACACCTTC.